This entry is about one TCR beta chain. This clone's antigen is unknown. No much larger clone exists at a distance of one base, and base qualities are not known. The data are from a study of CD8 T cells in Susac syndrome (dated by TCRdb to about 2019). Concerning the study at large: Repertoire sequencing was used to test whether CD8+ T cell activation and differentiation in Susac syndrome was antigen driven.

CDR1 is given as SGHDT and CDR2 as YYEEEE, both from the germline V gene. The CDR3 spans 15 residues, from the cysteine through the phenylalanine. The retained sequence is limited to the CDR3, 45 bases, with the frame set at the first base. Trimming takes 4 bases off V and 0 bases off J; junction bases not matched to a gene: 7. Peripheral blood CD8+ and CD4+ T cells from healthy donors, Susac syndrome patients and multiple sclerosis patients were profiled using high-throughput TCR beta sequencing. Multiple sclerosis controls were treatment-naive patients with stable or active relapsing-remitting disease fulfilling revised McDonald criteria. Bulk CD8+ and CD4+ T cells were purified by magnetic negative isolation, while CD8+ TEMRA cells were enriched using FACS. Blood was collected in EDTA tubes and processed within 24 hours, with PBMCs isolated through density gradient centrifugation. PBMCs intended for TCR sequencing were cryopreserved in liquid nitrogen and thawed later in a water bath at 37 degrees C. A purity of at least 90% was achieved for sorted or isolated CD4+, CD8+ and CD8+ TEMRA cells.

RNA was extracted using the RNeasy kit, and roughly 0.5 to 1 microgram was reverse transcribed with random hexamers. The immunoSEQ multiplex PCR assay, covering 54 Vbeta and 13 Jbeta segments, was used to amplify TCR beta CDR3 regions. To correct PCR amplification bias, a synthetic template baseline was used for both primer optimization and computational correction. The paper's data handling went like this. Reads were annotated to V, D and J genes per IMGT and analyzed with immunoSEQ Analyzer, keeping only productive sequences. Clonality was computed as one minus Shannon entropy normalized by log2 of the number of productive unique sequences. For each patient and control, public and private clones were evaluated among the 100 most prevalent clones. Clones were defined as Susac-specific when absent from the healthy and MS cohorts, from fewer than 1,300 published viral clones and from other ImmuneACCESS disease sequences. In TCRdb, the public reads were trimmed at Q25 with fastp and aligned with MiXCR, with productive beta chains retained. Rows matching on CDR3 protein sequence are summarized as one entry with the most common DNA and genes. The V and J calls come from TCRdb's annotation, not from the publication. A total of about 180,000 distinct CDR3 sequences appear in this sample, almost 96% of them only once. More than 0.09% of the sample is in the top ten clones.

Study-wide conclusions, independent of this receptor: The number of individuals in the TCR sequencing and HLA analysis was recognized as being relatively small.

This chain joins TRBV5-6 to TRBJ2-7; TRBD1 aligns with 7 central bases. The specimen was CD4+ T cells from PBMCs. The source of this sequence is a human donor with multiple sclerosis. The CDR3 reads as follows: CASSPTDRSSYEQYF. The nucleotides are TGTGCCAGCAGCCCAACGGACAGGAGCTCCTACGAGCAGTACTTC.